This T cell receptor beta chain was identified during a study of T cell repertoires in cytomegalovirus infection (dated by TCRdb to the late 2010s). Broadly, across the study: Donor HLA type was relevant to the analysis, because carriage of CMV infection together with the matching HLA type was indicated by public TCR beta signatures.

Reads for this sample came from an Illumina HiSeq 1500. TCRdb reprocessed the public reads (quality trimming at Q25 with fastp, clone calling with MiXCR) and kept in-frame beta chains. Here each entry gathers all rows of one CDR3 protein and keeps the most common genes and DNA. For this sample the table gives hundreds of thousands of distinct CDR3 sequences, of which approximately 40% were detected only once. The ten largest clones add up to roughly 2.9% of the sample. Results the study describes overall, beyond this receptor: Cumulative frequency of public TCR beta family members discriminated carriers of CMV infection plus the relevant HLA type in this cohort and an independent 352-donor cohort. The ex vivo response was dominated by HLA-C-restricted CMV-specific TCR beta clonotypes, which also provided the single most frequent clonotype in two of eight donors.

Here V drops 8 bases and J drops 7 bases, and the junction holds 19 bases not matched to any gene. From a lookup of the germline V gene (reference sequence), CDR1 and CDR2 are MNHNY and SVGAGI. Measured from the cysteine to the phenylalanine, the CDR3 is 17 residues long. Kept here is only the CDR3 DNA, which spans 51 bases and is read in frame from base 1. This clonotype was detected a few times. Its cognate antigen has yet to be identified. No much larger clonotype is one base removed from it; base qualities were not supplied. The V gene is TRBV6-6 and the J gene is TRBJ1-5, and 8 junction bases match TRBD1. Specimen: PBMCs. The clonotype comes from a human donor in good health (CMV status not recorded). Some clones in this sample may be carry-over from other donors' samples. The CDR3 protein: CASELGTGKTGKQPQHF. Here is the DNA: TGTGCCAGCGAGTTGGGGACAGGCAAGACAGGGAAGCAGCCCCAGCATTTT.